This is a list of T cell receptor beta chains from one sample in a study of T cell repertoires in cytomegalovirus infection. One entry per CDR3 protein, called by TCRdb with MiXCR from the reads. The sample has around 750,000 distinct CDR3 sequences; approximately 29% are singletons. For these receptors, no antigen is known. The source was cultured CD8+ T cells from PBMCs, collected from culture after CMV antigen stimulation. Every receptor here comes from a human donor in good health (CMV status not recorded). Some clones in this sample may be carry-over from other donors' samples. Each CDR3 is given with its conserved first and last residue. The order of the fields is J gene, V gene, D gene, clone size, CDR3 DNA, CDR3 protein. The D gene is left open where the match is weak. Size is omitted from some rows. Given values are once, few, many or a class for expanded clones.

j_call: TRBJ2-1; v_call: TRBV7-3; d_call: TRBD1; clone_size: NA; cdr3_nt: TGTGCCAGCAGCCTAGGGACAGGGAGAGAATCCAATGAGCAGTTCTTC; cdr3_aa: CASSLGTGRESNEQFF
j_call: TRBJ1-5; v_call: TRBV7-6; d_call: NA; clone_size: NA; cdr3_nt: TGTGCCAGCAGCTCGTTTGCCAGTCAGCCCCAGCATTTT; cdr3_aa: CASSSFASQPQHF
j_call: TRBJ2-3; v_call: TRBV12-5; d_call: NA; clone_size: few; cdr3_nt: TGTGCTAGTGGTCAACTAACTACAGGGTCAACAGATACGCAGTATTTT; cdr3_aa: CASGQLTTGSTDTQYF
j_call: TRBJ1-6; v_call: TRBV5-6; d_call: NA; clone_size: NA; cdr3_nt: TGTGCCAGCAGCCTGGGACTGGGGGCATTTTCACCCCTCCACTTT; cdr3_aa: CASSLGLGAFSPLHF
j_call: TRBJ2-1; v_call: TRBV6-5; d_call: NA; clone_size: few; cdr3_nt: TGTGCCAGCAGTTACGGAGGGGGTCACAATGAGCAGTTCTTC; cdr3_aa: CASSYGGGHNEQFF
j_call: TRBJ1-1; v_call: TRBV19; d_call: NA; clone_size: NA; cdr3_nt: TGTGCCAGTAGTCCAACGGGGGGGTGGGGCACTGAAGCTTTCTTT; cdr3_aa: CASSPTGGWGTEAFF
j_call: TRBJ1-1; v_call: TRBV27; d_call: NA; clone_size: NA; cdr3_nt: TGTGTCAGCACCCGGGGTACTGAAGCTTTCTTT; cdr3_aa: CVSTRGTEAFF
j_call: TRBJ1-6; v_call: TRBV7-6; d_call: NA; clone_size: once; cdr3_nt: TGTGCCAGCAGCTTAGCGGCTGCAGGCAAGAATTCACCCCTCCACTTT; cdr3_aa: CASSLAAAGKNSPLHF
j_call: TRBJ1-1; v_call: TRBV6-5; d_call: NA; clone_size: many; cdr3_nt: TGTGCCAGCAGTTACCAGAGAGGATCAGGTACTGAAGCTTTCTTT; cdr3_aa: CASSYQRGSGTEAFF
j_call: TRBJ1-1; v_call: TRBV7-2; d_call: NA; clone_size: many; cdr3_nt: TGTGCCAGCAGCCCGCATAGCCCTGAAGCTTTCTTT; cdr3_aa: CASSPHSPEAFF
j_call: TRBJ2-7; v_call: TRBV11-2; d_call: TRBD1; clone_size: few; cdr3_nt: TGTGCCAGCACGGGGACAGGCCACGAGCAGTACTTC; cdr3_aa: CASTGTGHEQYF
j_call: TRBJ2-5; v_call: TRBV12-3/TRBV12-4; d_call: NA; clone_size: many; cdr3_nt: TGTGCCAGCAGTTTAGGGCTAGGGGAAGAGACCCAGTACTTC; cdr3_aa: CASSLGLGEETQYF
j_call: TRBJ2-2; v_call: TRBV7-9; d_call: NA; clone_size: NA; cdr3_nt: TGTGCCAGCAGCTTAGACAGTTTGGGCCCCACCGGGGAGCTGTTTTTT; cdr3_aa: CASSLDSLGPTGELFF
j_call: TRBJ1-2; v_call: TRBV7-9; d_call: TRBD1; clone_size: NA; cdr3_nt: TGTGCCAGCAGCCCCCCCCTTTTACGCGATCGGACAGGGGGCTATGGCTACACCTTC; cdr3_aa: CASSPPLLRDRTGGYGYTF
j_call: TRBJ1-2; v_call: TRBV25-1; d_call: TRBD1; clone_size: few; cdr3_nt: TGTGCCAGCAGTGAACCCGGGACAGGGGTGGGCTACACCTTC; cdr3_aa: CASSEPGTGVGYTF
j_call: TRBJ1-3; v_call: TRBV19; d_call: NA; clone_size: few; cdr3_nt: TGTGCCAGTAGCGACAGCGGCTCTGGAAACACCATATATTTT; cdr3_aa: CASSDSGSGNTIYF
j_call: TRBJ2-5; v_call: TRBV6-2/TRBV6-3; d_call: NA; clone_size: NA; cdr3_nt: TGTGCCAGCAGACGGGGGGCCAGGATTGAGACCCAGTACTTC; cdr3_aa: CASRRGARIETQYF
j_call: TRBJ1-1; v_call: TRBV7-9; d_call: NA; clone_size: few; cdr3_nt: TGTGCCGGTCGGGATCGGTACACTGAAGCTTTCTTT; cdr3_aa: CAGRDRYTEAFF
j_call: TRBJ1-5; v_call: TRBV7-2; d_call: NA; clone_size: NA; cdr3_nt: TGTGCCAGCAGCTTAGTGGGGTACGGCAATCAGCCCCAGCATTTT; cdr3_aa: CASSLVGYGNQPQHF
j_call: TRBJ2-2; v_call: TRBV2; d_call: NA; clone_size: NA; cdr3_nt: TGTGCCAGCAGTGAAGCCACAGGTCCGGCGCTGTTTTTT; cdr3_aa: CASSEATGPALFF
j_call: TRBJ1-5; v_call: TRBV28; d_call: TRBD1; clone_size: NA; cdr3_nt: TGTGCCAGCAGTCGGGACAGGGGGGCCGGCAATCAGCCCCAGCATTTT; cdr3_aa: CASSRDRGAGNQPQHF
j_call: TRBJ1-1; v_call: TRBV7-8; d_call: NA; clone_size: many; cdr3_nt: TGTGCCAGCAGCTCCTGGAGGGGAAACACTGAAGCTTTCTTT; cdr3_aa: CASSSWRGNTEAFF
j_call: TRBJ1-2; v_call: TRBV6-5; d_call: TRBD1; clone_size: NA; cdr3_nt: TGTGCCAGCAGCTACCTTGAGGGGGCGGTTGGCTACACCTTC; cdr3_aa: CASSYLEGAVGYTF
j_call: TRBJ1-2; v_call: TRBV9; d_call: NA; clone_size: NA; cdr3_nt: TGTGCCAGCAGCAGAGGACAAAAACGGGACTATGGCTACACCTTC; cdr3_aa: CASSRGQKRDYGYTF
j_call: TRBJ1-6; v_call: TRBV6-5; d_call: NA; clone_size: NA; cdr3_nt: TGTGCCAGCAGTTATCAGGGAGGTTCACCCCTCCACTTT; cdr3_aa: CASSYQGGSPLHF
j_call: TRBJ2-2; v_call: TRBV2; d_call: NA; clone_size: NA; cdr3_nt: TGTGCCAGCAGGAAGGGGGTGGGCCTCAGCACCGGGGAGCTGTTTTTT; cdr3_aa: CASRKGVGLSTGELFF
j_call: TRBJ2-1; v_call: TRBV10-3; d_call: NA; clone_size: NA; cdr3_nt: TGTGCCATCAGAACCGGGAAGTTGTACAATGAGCAGTTCTTC; cdr3_aa: CAIRTGKLYNEQFF
j_call: TRBJ2-2; v_call: TRBV25-1; d_call: TRBD2; clone_size: NA; cdr3_nt: TGTGTCAGCAGTAGTCGACTAGCGGTACACACCGGGGAGCTGTTTTTT; cdr3_aa: CVSSSRLAVHTGELFF
j_call: TRBJ2-4; v_call: TRBV27; d_call: NA; clone_size: NA; cdr3_nt: TGTGCCAGCAGCCGATTCCACTCAGCGGATCGAAACATTCAGTACTTC; cdr3_aa: CASSRFHSADRNIQYF
j_call: TRBJ2-3; v_call: TRBV7-3; d_call: TRBD1; clone_size: NA; cdr3_nt: TGTGCCAGCAGCTCTCTGGGCAGGGGGCTAACAGATACGCAGTATTTT; cdr3_aa: CASSSLGRGLTDTQYF
j_call: TRBJ2-7; v_call: TRBV18; d_call: NA; clone_size: NA; cdr3_nt: TGTGCCAGCTCCCCGGGGCCCGGGGGATCCTACGGAAACCTCTACGAGCAGTACTTC; cdr3_aa: CASSPGPGGSYGNLYEQYF